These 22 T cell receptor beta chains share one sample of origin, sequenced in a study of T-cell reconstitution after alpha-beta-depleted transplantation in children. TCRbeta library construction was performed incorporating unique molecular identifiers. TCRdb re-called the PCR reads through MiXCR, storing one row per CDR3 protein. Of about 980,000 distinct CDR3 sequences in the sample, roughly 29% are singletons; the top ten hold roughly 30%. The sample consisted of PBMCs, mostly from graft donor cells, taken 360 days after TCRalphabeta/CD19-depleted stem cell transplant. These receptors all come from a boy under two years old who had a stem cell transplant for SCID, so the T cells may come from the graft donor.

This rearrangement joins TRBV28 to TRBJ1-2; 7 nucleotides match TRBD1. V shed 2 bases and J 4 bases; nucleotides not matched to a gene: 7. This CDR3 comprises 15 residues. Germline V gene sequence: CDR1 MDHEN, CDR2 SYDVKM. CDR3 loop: CASSLRSGQLYGYTF. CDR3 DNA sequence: TGTGCCAGCAGTTTAAGATCGGGACAGCTCTATGGCTACACCTTC.

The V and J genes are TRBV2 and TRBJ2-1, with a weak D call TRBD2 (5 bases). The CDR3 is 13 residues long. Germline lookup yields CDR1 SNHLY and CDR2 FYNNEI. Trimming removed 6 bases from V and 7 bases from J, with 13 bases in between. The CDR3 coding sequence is TGTGCCAGCAGGCTGCGGGTCATAAATGAGCAGTTCTTC. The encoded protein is CASRLRVINEQFF.

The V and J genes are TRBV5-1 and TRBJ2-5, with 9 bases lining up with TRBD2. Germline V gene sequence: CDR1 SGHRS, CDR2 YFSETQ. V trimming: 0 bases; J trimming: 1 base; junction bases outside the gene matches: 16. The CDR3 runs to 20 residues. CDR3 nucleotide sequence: TGCGCCAGCAGCTTGGCCCCGTTCGCTCCCGGGACTAGCCTCCAAGAGACCCAGTACTTC. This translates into CASSLAPFAPGTSLQETQYF. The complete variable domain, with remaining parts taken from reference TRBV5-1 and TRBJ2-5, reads KAGVTQTPRYLIKTRGQQVTLSCSPISGHRSVSWYQQTPGQGLQFLFEYFSETQRNKGNFPGRFSGRQFSNSRSEMNVSTLELGDSALYLCASSLAPFAPGTSLQETQYFGPGTRLLVL.

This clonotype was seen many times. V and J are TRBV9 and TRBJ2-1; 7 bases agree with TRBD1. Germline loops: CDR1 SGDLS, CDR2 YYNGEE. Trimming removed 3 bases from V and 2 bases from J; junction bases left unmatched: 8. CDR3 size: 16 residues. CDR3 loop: CASSATGQNPYNEQFF. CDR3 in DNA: TGTGCCAGCAGCGCCACGGGACAGAACCCCTACAATGAGCAGTTCTTC.

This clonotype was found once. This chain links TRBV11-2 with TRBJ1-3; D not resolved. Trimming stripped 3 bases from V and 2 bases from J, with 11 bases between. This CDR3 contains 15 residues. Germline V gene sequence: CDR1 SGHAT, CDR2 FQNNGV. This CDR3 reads CASSFRWTAGNTIYF. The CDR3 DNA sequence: TGTGCCAGCAGCTTCAGATGGACGGCTGGAAACACCATATATTTT.

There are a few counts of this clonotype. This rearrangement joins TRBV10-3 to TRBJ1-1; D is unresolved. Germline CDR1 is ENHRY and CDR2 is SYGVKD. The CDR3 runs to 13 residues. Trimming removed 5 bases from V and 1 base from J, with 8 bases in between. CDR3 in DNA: TGTGCCATCAGTTTGGACGGGAACACTGAAGCTTTCTTT. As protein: CAISLDGNTEAFF.

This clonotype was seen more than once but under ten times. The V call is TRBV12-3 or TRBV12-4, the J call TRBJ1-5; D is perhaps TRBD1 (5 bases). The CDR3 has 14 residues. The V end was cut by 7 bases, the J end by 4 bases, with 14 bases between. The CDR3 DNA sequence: TGTGCCAGCACCCAAGACAGAGGTAATCAGCCCCAGCATTTT. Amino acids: CASTQDRGNQPQHF.

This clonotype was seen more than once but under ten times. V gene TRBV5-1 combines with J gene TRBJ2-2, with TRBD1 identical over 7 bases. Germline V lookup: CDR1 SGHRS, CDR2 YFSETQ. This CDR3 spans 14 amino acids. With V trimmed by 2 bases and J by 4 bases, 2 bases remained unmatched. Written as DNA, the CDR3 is TGCGCCAGCAGCTTTGACAGGGTCACCGGGGAGCTGTTTTTT. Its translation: CASSFDRVTGELFF.

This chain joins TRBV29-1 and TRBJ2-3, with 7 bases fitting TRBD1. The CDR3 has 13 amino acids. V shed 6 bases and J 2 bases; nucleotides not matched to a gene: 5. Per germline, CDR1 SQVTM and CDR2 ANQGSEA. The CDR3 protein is CSVKGQYTDTQYF. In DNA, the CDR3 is TGCAGCGTGAAGGGACAGTACACAGATACGCAGTATTTT.

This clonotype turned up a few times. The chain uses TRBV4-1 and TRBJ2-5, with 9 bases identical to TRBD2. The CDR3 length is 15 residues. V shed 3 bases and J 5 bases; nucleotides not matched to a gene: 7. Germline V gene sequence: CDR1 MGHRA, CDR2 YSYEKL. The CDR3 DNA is TGCGCCAGCAGCCACATAAGCGGGGGGAGCGAGACCCAGTACTTC. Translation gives CASSHISGGSETQYF.

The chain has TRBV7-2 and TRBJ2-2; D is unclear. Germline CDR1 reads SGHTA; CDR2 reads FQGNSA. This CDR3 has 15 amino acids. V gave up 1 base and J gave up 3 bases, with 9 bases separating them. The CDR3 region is CASSLEGPYTGELFF. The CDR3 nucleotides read TGTGCCAGCAGCTTAGAAGGGCCTTACACCGGGGAGCTGTTTTTT.

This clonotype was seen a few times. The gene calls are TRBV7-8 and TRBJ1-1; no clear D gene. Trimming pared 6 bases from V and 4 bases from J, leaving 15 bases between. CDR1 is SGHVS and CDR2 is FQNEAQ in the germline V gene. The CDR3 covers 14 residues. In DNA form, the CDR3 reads TGTGCCAGCAGAGGCGGGGTCCGTGGCACTGAAGCTTTCTTT. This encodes CASRGGVRGTEAFF. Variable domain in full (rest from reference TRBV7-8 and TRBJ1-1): GAGVSQSPRYKVAKRGQDVALRCDPISGHVSLFWYQQALGQGPEFLTYFQNEAQLDKSGLPSDRFFAERPEGSVSTLKIQRTQQEDSAVYLCASRGGVRGTEAFFGQGTRLTVV.

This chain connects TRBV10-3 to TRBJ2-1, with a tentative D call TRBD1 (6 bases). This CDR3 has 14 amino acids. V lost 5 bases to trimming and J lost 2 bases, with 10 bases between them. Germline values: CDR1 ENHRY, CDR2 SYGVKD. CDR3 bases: TGTGCCATCAGTTTCCGGGACACCTACAATGAGCAGTTCTTC. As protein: CAISFRDTYNEQFF.

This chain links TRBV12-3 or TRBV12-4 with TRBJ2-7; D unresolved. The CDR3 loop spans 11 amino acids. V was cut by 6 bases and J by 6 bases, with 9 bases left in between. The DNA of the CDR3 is TGTGCCAGCAGCAGATTGGGCGAGCAGTACTTC. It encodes CASSRLGEQYF.

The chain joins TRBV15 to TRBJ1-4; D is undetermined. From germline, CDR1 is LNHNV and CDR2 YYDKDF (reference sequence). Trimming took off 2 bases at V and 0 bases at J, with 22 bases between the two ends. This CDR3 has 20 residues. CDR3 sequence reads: CATSRIPFQASAATNEKLFF. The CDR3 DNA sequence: TGTGCCACCAGCAGAATCCCCTTCCAGGCGTCAGCTGCAACTAATGAAAAACTGTTTTTT.

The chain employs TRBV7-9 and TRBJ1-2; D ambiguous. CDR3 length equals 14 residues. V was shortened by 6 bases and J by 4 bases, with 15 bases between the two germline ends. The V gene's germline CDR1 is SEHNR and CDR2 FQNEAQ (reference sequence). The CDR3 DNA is TGTGCCAGCAGTACCGTTAGCCTTATCTATGGCTACACCTTC. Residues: CASSTVSLIYGYTF.

The CDR3 DNA follows: TGCGCCAGCAGCGGGGGCTCGGGTCAAGAGACCCAGTACTTC. Protein product: CASSGGSGQETQYF. The V gene is TRBV5-1, the J gene TRBJ2-5; TRBD1 might be the D (6 bases). The CDR3 is 14 residues long. The germline V gene has CDR1 SGHRS and CDR2 YFSETQ. Trimming pared 4 bases from V and 2 bases from J, leaving 12 bases between.

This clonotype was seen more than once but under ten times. The CDR3 is CASSSPGQGMYEQYF. The CDR3 nucleotides read TGTGCCAGCAGTTCCCCGGGACAGGGTATGTACGAGCAGTACTTC. The chain uses TRBV27 and TRBJ2-7, with TRBD1 matching over 9 bases. The CDR3 loop spans 15 amino acids. CDR1 is MNHEY, CDR2 SMNVEV, per germline (reference sequence). Trimming took 4 bases from V and 4 from J; bases not matched to a gene: 8.

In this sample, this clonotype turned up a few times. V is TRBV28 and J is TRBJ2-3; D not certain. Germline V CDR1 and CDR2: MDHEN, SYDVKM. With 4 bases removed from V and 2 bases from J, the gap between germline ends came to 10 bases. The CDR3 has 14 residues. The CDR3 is CASSYRPPTDTQYF. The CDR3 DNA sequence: TGTGCCAGCAGTTACCGGCCCCCCACAGATACGCAGTATTTT.

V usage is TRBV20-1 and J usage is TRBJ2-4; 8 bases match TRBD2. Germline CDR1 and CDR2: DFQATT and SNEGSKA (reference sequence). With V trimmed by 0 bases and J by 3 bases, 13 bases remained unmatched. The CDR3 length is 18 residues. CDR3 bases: TGCAGTGCTAGAGATTACGGGGGGGCCATAAGGGGCAAAAACATTCAGTACTTC. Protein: CSARDYGGAIRGKNIQYF.

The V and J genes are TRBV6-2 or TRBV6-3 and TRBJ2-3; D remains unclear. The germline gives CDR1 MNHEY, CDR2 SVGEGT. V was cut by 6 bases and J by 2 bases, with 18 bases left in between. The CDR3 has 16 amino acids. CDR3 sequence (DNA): TGTGCCAGCAGCGATACGGTCCGACGGGTCACAGATACGCAGTATTTT. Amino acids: CASSDTVRRVTDTQYF.

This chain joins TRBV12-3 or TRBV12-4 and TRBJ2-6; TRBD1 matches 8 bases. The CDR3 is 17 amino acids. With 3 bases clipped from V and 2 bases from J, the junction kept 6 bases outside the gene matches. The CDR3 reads CASSLDRAFTGANVLTF. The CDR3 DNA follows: TGTGCCAGCAGTTTGGACAGGGCGTTTACTGGGGCCAACGTCCTGACTTTC.